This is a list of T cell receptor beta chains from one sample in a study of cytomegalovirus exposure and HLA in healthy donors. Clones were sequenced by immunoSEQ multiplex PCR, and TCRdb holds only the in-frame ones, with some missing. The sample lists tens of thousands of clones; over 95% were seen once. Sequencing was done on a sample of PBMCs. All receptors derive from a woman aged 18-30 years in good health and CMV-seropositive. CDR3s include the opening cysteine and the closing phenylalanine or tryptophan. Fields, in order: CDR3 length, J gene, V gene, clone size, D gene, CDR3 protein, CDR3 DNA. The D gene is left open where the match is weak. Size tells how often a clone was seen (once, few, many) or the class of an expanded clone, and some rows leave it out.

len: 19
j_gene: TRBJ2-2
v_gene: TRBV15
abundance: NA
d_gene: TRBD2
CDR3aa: CATSRSFGLAGGGTGELFF
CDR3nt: TGTGCCACCAGCAGAAGTTTCGGACTAGCGGGAGGAGGGACCGGGGAGCTGTTTTTT

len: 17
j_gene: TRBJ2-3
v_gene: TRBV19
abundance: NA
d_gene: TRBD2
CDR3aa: CASSIGVTSGMRNTQYF
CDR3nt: TGTGCCAGTAGTATAGGGGTGACTAGCGGGATGCGAAATACGCAGTATTTT

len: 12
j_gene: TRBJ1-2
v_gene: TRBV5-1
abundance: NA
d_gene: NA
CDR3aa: CASSGGNYGYTF
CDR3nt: TGCGCCAGCAGTGGGGGGAATTATGGCTACACCTTC

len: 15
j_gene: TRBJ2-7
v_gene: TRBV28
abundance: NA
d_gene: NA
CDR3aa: CASSSSTGTLREQYF
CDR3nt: TGTGCCAGCAGTTCCTCGACAGGAACCCTCCGCGAGCAGTACTTC

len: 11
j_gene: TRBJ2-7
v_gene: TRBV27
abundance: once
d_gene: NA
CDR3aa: CASSPDGGLYF
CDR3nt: TGTGCCAGCAGCCCGGATGGAGGGTTGTACTTC

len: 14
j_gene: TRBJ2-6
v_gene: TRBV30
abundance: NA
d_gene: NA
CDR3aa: CAWSPYSGANVLTF
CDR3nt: TGTGCCTGGAGCCCCTACTCTGGGGCCAACGTCCTGACTTTC

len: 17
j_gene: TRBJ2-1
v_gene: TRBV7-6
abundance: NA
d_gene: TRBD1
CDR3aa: CASSLGQGENFYNEQFF
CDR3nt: TGTGCCAGCAGCTTGGGACAGGGGGAAAACTTTTACAATGAGCAGTTCTTC

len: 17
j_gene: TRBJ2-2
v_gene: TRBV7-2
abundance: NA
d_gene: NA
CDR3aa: CASSAGGAKRSTGELFF
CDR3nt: TGTGCCAGCAGCGCCGGCGGCGCTAAGAGGAGCACCGGGGAGCTGTTTTTT

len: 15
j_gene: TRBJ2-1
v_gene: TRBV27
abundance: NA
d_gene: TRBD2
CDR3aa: CASSQSGSSYNEQFF
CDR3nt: TGTGCCAGCAGTCAAAGCGGGAGCTCCTACAATGAGCAGTTCTTC

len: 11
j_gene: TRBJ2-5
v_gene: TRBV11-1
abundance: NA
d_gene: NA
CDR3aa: CAGGIGETQYF
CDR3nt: TGTGCTGGAGGGATCGGGGAGACCCAGTACTTC

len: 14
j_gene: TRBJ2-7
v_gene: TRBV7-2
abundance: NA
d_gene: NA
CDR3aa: CASSLGAPGLEQYF
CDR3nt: TGTGCCAGCAGCTTAGGCGCCCCGGGACTTGAGCAGTACTTC

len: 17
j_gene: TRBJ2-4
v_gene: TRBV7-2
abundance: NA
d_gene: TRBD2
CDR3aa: CASSLVGSGGIKNIQYF
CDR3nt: TGTGCCAGCAGCTTAGTGGGATCGGGAGGGATTAAAAACATTCAGTACTTC

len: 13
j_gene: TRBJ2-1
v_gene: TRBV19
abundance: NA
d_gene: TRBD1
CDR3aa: CASSRDSRNEQFF
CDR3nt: TGTGCCAGTAGTAGGGACAGTAGAAATGAGCAGTTCTTC

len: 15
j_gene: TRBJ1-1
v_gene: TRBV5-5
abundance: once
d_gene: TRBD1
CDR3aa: CASSSGTVRNTEAFF
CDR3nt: TGTGCCAGCAGCTCCGGGACAGTGAGGAACACTGAAGCTTTCTTT

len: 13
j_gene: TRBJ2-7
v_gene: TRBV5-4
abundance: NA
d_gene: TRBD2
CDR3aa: CASSSGLAPEQYF
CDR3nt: TGTGCCAGCAGTTCCGGACTAGCCCCCGAGCAGTACTTC

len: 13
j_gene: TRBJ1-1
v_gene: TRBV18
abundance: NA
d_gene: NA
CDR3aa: CASSRPGGTEAFF
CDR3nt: TGTGCCAGCTCACGACCCGGGGGCACTGAAGCTTTCTTT

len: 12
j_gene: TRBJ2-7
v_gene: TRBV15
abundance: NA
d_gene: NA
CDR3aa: CATSTRDSKKYF
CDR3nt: TGTGCCACCAGCACCCGCGACAGTAAGAAGTACTTC

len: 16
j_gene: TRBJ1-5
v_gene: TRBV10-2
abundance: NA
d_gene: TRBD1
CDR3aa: CASSDLGRGSNQPQHF
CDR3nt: TGCGCCAGCAGTGATTTAGGCAGGGGGAGCAATCAGCCCCAGCATTTT

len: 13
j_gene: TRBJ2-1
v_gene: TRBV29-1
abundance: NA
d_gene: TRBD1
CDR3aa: CSVETTGFGEQFF
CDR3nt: TGCAGCGTTGAAACGACAGGGTTTGGAGAGCAGTTCTTC

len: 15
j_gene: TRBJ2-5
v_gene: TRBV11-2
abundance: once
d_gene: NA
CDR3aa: CASSHSGHTQETQYF
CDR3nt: TGTGCCAGCAGCCATTCGGGACATACCCAAGAGACCCAGTACTTC

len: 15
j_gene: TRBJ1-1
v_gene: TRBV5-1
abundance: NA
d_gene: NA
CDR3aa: CASSLGGRVNTEAFF
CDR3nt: TGCGCCAGCAGCTTGGGTGGCAGGGTGAACACTGAAGCTTTCTTT

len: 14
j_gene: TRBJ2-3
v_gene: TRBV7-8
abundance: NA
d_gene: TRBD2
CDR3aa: CASSFSGREDTQYF
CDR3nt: TGTGCCAGCAGCTTTAGCGGGAGGGAAGATACGCAGTATTTT

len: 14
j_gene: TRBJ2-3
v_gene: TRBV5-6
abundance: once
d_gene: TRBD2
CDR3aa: CASSLGGSRDTQYF
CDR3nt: TGTGCCAGCAGCTTAGGCGGGAGTAGAGATACGCAGTATTTT

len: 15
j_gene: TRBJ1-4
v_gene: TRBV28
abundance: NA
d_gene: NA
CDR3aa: CASSQPQGLNEKLFF
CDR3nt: TGTGCCAGCAGCCAACCCCAGGGGCTTAATGAAAAACTGTTTTTT

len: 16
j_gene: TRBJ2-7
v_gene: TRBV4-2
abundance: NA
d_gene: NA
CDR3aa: CASSQESNRGPYEQYF
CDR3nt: TGTGCCAGCAGCCAAGAGTCGAACCGGGGTCCCTACGAGCAGTACTTC

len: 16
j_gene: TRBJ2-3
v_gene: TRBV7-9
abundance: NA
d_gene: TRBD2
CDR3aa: CASSSGLAGTKDTQYF
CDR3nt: TGTGCCAGCAGCTCCGGACTAGCGGGGACGAAGGATACGCAGTATTTT